Listed here are 32 T cell receptor beta chains from one sample, sequenced in a study of cytomegalovirus exposure and HLA in healthy donors. A multiplex PCR was run with 60 Vbeta primers and 13 Jbeta primers. Data came from immunoSEQ multiplex PCR; TCRdb stores just in-frame clones and leaves some out. This table has about 190,000 clones, approximately 86% appearing once. The sample consisted of PBMCs. The receptors were gathered from a woman under 30 in good health and CMV-seronegative.

The chain uses TRBV11-2 and TRBJ2-1, with TRBD2 identical over 7 bases. This CDR3 region has 14 residues. CDR1 is SGHAT and CDR2 is FQNNGV in the germline V gene. V lost 10 bases, J lost 4 bases, and 10 bases stayed unmatched. Here the CDR3 DNA reads TGTGCCACCATCACTGGCGGGAGATACAATGAGCAGTTCTTC. This sequence encodes CATITGGRYNEQFF.

A single count supports this clone. This chain links TRBV27 with TRBJ2-7; 9 bases are shared with TRBD2. Germline CDR1 is MNHEY and CDR2 is SMNVEV (reference sequence). V lost 5 bases to trimming and J lost 1 base; unmatched junction nucleotides: 9. This CDR3 contains 16 residues. The CDR3 nucleotides are TGTGCCAGCAGTCCCCCCCCCAGCGGGAGGTCCTACGAGCAGTACTTC. It encodes CASSPPPSGRSYEQYF.

The chain recombines TRBV10-3 with TRBJ1-1; D uncertain. The CDR3 extends over 15 amino acids. The germline V and J ends were trimmed by 3 bases and 1 base, with 12 bases remaining between them. CDR1 and CDR2 (germline): ENHRY, SYGVKD. The CDR3 spells CAISDPRKANTEAFF. In DNA form, the CDR3 reads TGTGCCATCAGTGACCCGAGGAAGGCGAACACTGAAGCTTTCTTT.

This sequence joins TRBV9 and TRBJ2-3; D is perhaps TRBD2 (6 bases). The ends were cut back, 0 bases at V and 4 bases at J, with 12 bases in the middle. In germline, CDR1 is SGDLS, CDR2 YYNGEE. There are 15 residues in the CDR3. Written as DNA, the CDR3 is TGTGCCAGCAGCGTAGACGGCGGGAACGCAGATACGCAGTATTTT. Translation: CASSVDGGNADTQYF.

The chain links TRBV13 to TRBJ1-1, with 7 positions matching TRBD1. In germline, CDR1 is PRHDT, CDR2 FYEKMQ (reference sequence). J lost 3 bases, V lost 3 bases, and 7 bases had no gene match. The CDR3 length is 15 residues. The CDR3 DNA sequence: TGTGCCAGCAGCTTCCCACAGGGGTTTGACACTGAAGCTTTCTTT. Protein sequence: CASSFPQGFDTEAFF.

The chain is built from TRBV4-2 and TRBJ2-7; the D gene is possibly TRBD2 (5 bases). The CDR3 spans 13 residues. V was cut by 4 bases and J by 0 bases, with 7 bases left in between. Germline V CDR1 and CDR2: LGHNA, YNFKEQ. The CDR3 DNA follows: TGTGCCAGCAGCCCAGCGGCCTCCTACGAGCAGTACTTC. Encoded protein: CASSPAASYEQYF.

This chain links TRBV18 with TRBJ1-2; 9 positions agree with TRBD1. The J segment lost 6 bases and the V segment lost 5 bases, leaving 7 bases of the junction unmatched. Germline assignment: CDR1 KGHSH and CDR2 LQKENI. The CDR3 loop spans 14 amino acids. CDR3 residues: CASSTPGQGNGYTF. CDR3 bases: TGTGCCAGCTCAACCCCGGGACAGGGCAATGGCTACACCTTC.

The chain links TRBV19 to TRBJ2-7, with 7 positions matching TRBD1. The CDR3 spans 15 residues. Germline V gene data show CDR1 as LNHDA and CDR2 as SQIVND (reference sequence). J was trimmed by 3 bases and V by 1 base; bases with no gene match: 6. CDR3 protein: CASSIGQGRLYEQYF. Written as DNA, the CDR3 is TGTGCCAGTAGTATAGGACAGGGCCGACTCTACGAGCAGTACTTC.

V usage is TRBV6-5 and J usage is TRBJ2-2; D is perhaps TRBD1 (6 bases). CDR3 length: 14 amino acids. Trimming removed 5 bases from V and 4 bases from J, with 11 bases in between. Germline-derived CDR1 and CDR2 are MNHEY and SVGAGI. In DNA, the CDR3 is TGTGCCAGCAGTCCTGCAGGGGTCACCGGGGAGCTGTTTTTT. Amino acid sequence: CASSPAGVTGELFF.

The chain employs TRBV11-3 and TRBJ1-1; 10 bases are shared with TRBD1. CDR1 SGHNT and CDR2 YENEEA come from the germline V gene. The length of the CDR3 is 16 residues. V was clipped by 5 bases and J by 0 bases; unmatched bases: 6. The CDR3 region has the DNA TGTGCCAGCAGCCCCCGGACAGGGGGTATGAACACTGAAGCTTTCTTT. Amino acid sequence: CASSPRTGGMNTEAFF.

The table lists this clone with a count of one. This sequence joins TRBV15 and TRBJ2-5, with D possibly being TRBD2 (5 bases). With 2 bases removed from V and 5 bases from J, the gap between germline ends came to 15 bases. CDR1 LNHNV and CDR2 YYDKDF come from the germline V gene (reference sequence). This CDR3 comprises 15 residues. The CDR3 bases are TGTGCCACCAGCAGATCGCCCGACGGGGTCGAGACCCAGTACTTC. This codes for CATSRSPDGVETQYF.

This clone has a handful of counts. The CDR3 DNA reads TGTGCCAGCAGTGAACGCGAGCAGTACTTC. Amino acids: CASSEREQYF. V usage is TRBV6-1 and J usage is TRBJ2-7, with D uncertain. The V end lost 2 bases, the J end lost 6 bases, and 2 bases lay between the germline ends. The CDR3 covers 10 residues. In germline, CDR1 is MNHNS, CDR2 SASEGT.

The genes are TRBV13 and TRBJ2-3, with 9 bases identical to TRBD1. V gave up 1 base and J gave up 5 bases; unmatched junction bases: 4. The CDR3 totals 15 residues. Germline values: CDR1 PRHDT, CDR2 FYEKMQ (reference sequence). The CDR3 loop reads CASSLAWDREDTQYF. The CDR3 nucleotides are TGTGCCAGCAGCTTAGCCTGGGACAGGGAAGATACGCAGTATTTT.

The chain joins TRBV4-2 to TRBJ2-3; D possibly corresponds to TRBD2 (5 bases). The germline V and J ends were trimmed by 4 bases and 7 bases, with 12 bases remaining between them. There are 13 residues in the CDR3. Germline V lookup: CDR1 LGHNA, CDR2 YNFKEQ. CDR3 residues: CASSPGVTNTQYF. The CDR3 DNA reads TGTGCCAGCAGCCCCGGGGTCACGAATACGCAGTATTTT.

CDR3 DNA sequence: TGTGCCAGCAGCTTAGCGCTGGGGGGGACAGGGGAAGGATACGAGCAGTACTTC. It specifies CASSLALGGTGEGYEQYF. J is TRBJ2-7 and V is TRBV7-6; 10 bases agree with TRBD1. This CDR3 region has 18 residues. V was clipped by 0 bases and J by 4 bases; unmatched bases: 12. Per germline, CDR1 SGHVS and CDR2 FNYEAQ.

V is TRBV30 and J is TRBJ1-3, with D possibly TRBD1 on 6 matching bases. CDR1 and CDR2 (germline): GTSNPN, SVGIG (reference sequence). The V end lost 2 bases, the J end lost 0 bases, and 8 bases lay between the germline ends. The CDR3 sequence is 14 residues long. The CDR3 sequence: CAWSQGHSGNTIYF. For the CDR3, the DNA is TGTGCCTGGAGTCAGGGACACTCTGGAAACACCATATATTTT.

This clone was recorded only once. J is TRBJ1-6 and V is TRBV6-6, with 9 bases identical to TRBD1. The CDR3 runs 16 residues. J gave up 7 bases and V 4 bases, and 8 bases lay outside the gene matches. The germline V gene encodes CDR1 MNHNY and CDR2 SVGAGI (reference sequence). The DNA for the CDR3 is TGTGCCAGCAGTTTCGGATACGGACAGGGGAATTCACCCCTCCACTTT. Translated: CASSFGYGQGNSPLHF.

The chain combines TRBV4-3 with TRBJ2-1; TRBD2 matches at 11 bases. The V gene's germline CDR1 is LGHNA and CDR2 YSLEER. The CDR3 extends over 16 amino acids. The V gene end was trimmed by 3 bases and the J gene end by 7 bases; junction bases not matched to a gene: 8. The CDR3, as DNA: TGCGCCAGCAGCCAGCTACTAGCGGGAGATGGAAATGAGCAGTTCTTC. Translating gives CASSQLLAGDGNEQFF.

This chain joins TRBV30 and TRBJ2-4, with D unresolved. V shed 5 bases and J shed 0 bases, with 11 bases lying between them. This CDR3 is built from 14 residues. Germline V gene data show CDR1 as GTSNPN and CDR2 as SVGIG (reference sequence). The CDR3 protein is CAWLYTVAKNIQYF. The CDR3, as DNA: TGTGCCTGGTTATACACAGTAGCCAAAAACATTCAGTACTTC. Looking up the rest from reference TRBV30 and TRBJ2-4 gives the full variable domain: SQTIHQWPATLVQPVGSPLSLECTVEGTSNPNLYWYRQAAGRGLQLLFYSVGIGQISSEVPQNLSASRPQDRQFILSSKKLLLSDSGFYLCAWLYTVAKNIQYFGAGTRLSVL.

V gene TRBV2 combines with J gene TRBJ1-3; D uncertain. Germline V gene sequence: CDR1 SNHLY, CDR2 FYNNEI. Trimming shortened V by 8 bases and J by 4 bases, and 12 bases separated the two germline ends. The CDR3 is made up of 13 amino acids. CDR3 DNA: TGTGCCAGCCGGACTAATAGGGGAAACACCATATATTTT. Translation: CASRTNRGNTIYF.

The J gene is TRBJ1-6, the V gene TRBV6-1, with TRBD1 as a possible D gene (5 bases). V was shortened by 6 bases and J by 6 bases, with 9 bases between the two germline ends. Germline loops: CDR1 MNHNS, CDR2 SASEGT. CDR3 length: 13 residues. CDR3 amino acids: CASRDNPNSPLHF. CDR3 bases: TGTGCCAGCAGGGACAACCCTAATTCACCCCTCCACTTT.

The chain employs TRBV7-9 and TRBJ2-7, with TRBD2 matching 10 bases. The CDR3 runs 16 residues. The J segment lost 2 bases and the V segment lost 6 bases, leaving 10 bases of the junction unmatched. In germline, CDR1 is SEHNR, CDR2 FQNEAQ (reference sequence). The CDR3 reads CASSLLGSGGAYEQYF. The CDR3 DNA reads TGTGCCAGCAGTTTGCTCGGGAGCGGGGGGGCCTACGAGCAGTACTTC.

This chain links TRBV27 with TRBJ1-6; 9 nucleotides agree with TRBD1. The junction had 7 bases not matched to a gene; V was cut back by 6 bases and J by 7 bases. The length of the CDR3 is 15 residues. Germline V gene sequence: CDR1 MNHEY, CDR2 SMNVEV (reference sequence). CDR3 sequence (DNA): TGTGCCAGCAGCAGGACAGGGGATCTAAATTCACCCCTCCACTTT. Translation gives CASSRTGDLNSPLHF.

The chain employs TRBV19 and TRBJ1-5, with 7 nucleotides matching TRBD1. The CDR3 contains 17 residues. V lost 3 bases to trimming and J lost 0 bases; unmatched junction nucleotides: 8. The germline V gene encodes CDR1 LNHDA and CDR2 SQIVND (reference sequence). CDR3 sequence (DNA): TGTGCCAGTAGTATCCCGGGACAGCCATATAGCAATCAGCCCCAGCATTTT. Amino acids: CASSIPGQPYSNQPQHF.

This sequence joins TRBV11-2 and TRBJ2-7, with D possibly being TRBD2 (5 bases). This CDR3 contains 14 residues. Germline lookup yields CDR1 SGHAT and CDR2 FQNNGV. Between the trimmed V and J ends, which lost 0 bases and 5 bases, there was a span of 11 bases. CDR3 bases: TGTGCCAGCAGCTTAGATCGGCTAGCAGACGAGCAGTACTTC. This codes for CASSLDRLADEQYF.

CDR3 nucleotide sequence: TGTGCCAGCAGTTATCTCAGGGCCTCGGGGGCAGATACGCAGTATTTT. This translates into CASSYLRASGADTQYF. The chain is built from TRBV6-5 and TRBJ2-3, with a tentative D call TRBD2 (6 bases). V lost 3 bases, J lost 4 bases, and 17 bases lay in between. CDR1 is MNHEY, CDR2 SVGAGI, per germline. The CDR3 runs to 16 residues.

The CDR3 region has the DNA TGTGCCACCCGAGACTCCTACGAGCAGTACTTC. Translation: CATRDSYEQYF. The rearrangement uses TRBV25-1 and TRBJ2-7; D is unresolved. The CDR3 is 11 amino acids. Between the trimmed V and J ends, which lost 10 bases and 0 bases, there was a span of 7 bases. The germline V gene encodes CDR1 MGHDK and CDR2 SYGVNS.

J is TRBJ2-1 and V is TRBV7-2; 9 nucleotides align to TRBD2. V lost 6 bases to trimming and J lost 5 bases; unmatched junction nucleotides: 8. This CDR3 has 15 residues. Looked up from germline, CDR1 is SGHTA and CDR2 is FQGNSA. The CDR3 protein is CASSPQGLANNEQFF. CDR3 nucleotide sequence: TGTGCCAGCAGTCCTCAGGGACTAGCCAACAATGAGCAGTTCTTC.

Notes on this clone: The junction departs from germline at one end; a sequencing error may be responsible. DNA of the CDR3: TGTTCCAGCAGCCCCGGACAGAATCCTGTCTATGGCTACACCTTC. It yields the protein CSSSPGQNPVYGYTF. V gene TRBV7-9 combines with J gene TRBJ1-2; D is possibly TRBD1 (6 bases). The CDR3 extends over 15 amino acids. Germline V gene data show CDR1 as SEHNR and CDR2 as FQNEAQ (reference sequence). The full variable domain, with the rest looked up from reference TRBV7-9 and TRBJ1-2, is DTGVSQNPRHKITKRGQNVTFRCDPISEHNRLYWYRQTLGQGPEFLTYFQNEAQLEKSRLLSDRFSAERPKGSFSTLEIQRTEQGDSAMYLCSSSPGQNPVYGYTFGSGTRLTVV.

This chain connects TRBV6-5 to TRBJ1-3; a weak D match, TRBD1 (5 bases). Trimming took off 0 bases at V and 4 bases at J, with 13 bases between the two ends. This CDR3 region has 16 residues. The germline gives CDR1 MNHEY, CDR2 SVGAGI. This chain's CDR3 is CASSYSMGGSGNTIYF. CDR3 sequence (DNA): TGTGCCAGCAGTTACTCAATGGGGGGTTCCGGAAACACCATATATTTT.

The chain carries TRBV6-5 and TRBJ2-5, with D perhaps TRBD1 (5 bases). Trimming stripped 6 bases from V and 4 bases from J, with 18 bases between. The CDR3 contains 15 residues. In germline, CDR1 is MNHEY, CDR2 SVGAGI. The CDR3 coding sequence is TGTGCCAGCAGGGAACTAACAGGCTCTGCAGAGACCCAGTACTTC. Its translation: CASRELTGSAETQYF.

A few counts support this clone. J is TRBJ2-7 and V is TRBV19; 7 bases are shared with TRBD1. V was pared by 6 bases and J by 4 bases, with 12 bases of the junction left unmatched. Germline V CDR1 and CDR2: LNHDA, SQIVND (reference sequence). The CDR3 runs 15 residues. This CDR3 reads CASSFTLGTDYEQYF. CDR3 DNA sequence: TGTGCCAGTAGCTTCACACTCGGGACAGATTACGAGCAGTACTTC.